A single sample is the source of the 29 T cell receptor beta chains below, sequenced in a study of early T cells in non-severe SARS-CoV-2 infection. TCRdb fed the 5' RACE reads into MiXCR, producing one record per CDR3 protein. The data hold about 42,000 distinct CDR3 sequences, with 7% to 7.5% observed a single time. The sample was whole blood. Every receptor here comes from an adult who was a healthcare worker with PCR-confirmed SARS-CoV-2 infection or an uninfected control (not recorded which).

This clonotype was seen a handful of times. J is TRBJ1-5 and V is TRBV5-4, with D unclear. Germline loops: CDR1 SGHNT, CDR2 YYREEE (reference sequence). The CDR3 sequence is 14 residues long. V was pared by 1 base and J by 2 bases, with 7 bases between. The CDR3 protein is CASSLKGGNQPQHF. In nucleotides, the CDR3 is TGTGCCAGCAGCTTGAAGGGCGGCAATCAGCCCCAGCATTTT.

This clonotype was observed a few times. The V gene is TRBV4-3, the J gene TRBJ2-3; 8 bases match TRBD1. The V and J ends lost 5 bases and 4 bases, in that order; junction bases with no gene match: 14. CDR3 length: 17 amino acids. The V gene's germline CDR1 is LGHNA and CDR2 YSLEER. The CDR3 DNA is TGCGCCAGCAGCGAAAGCCCGACAGGGGAATATGCAGATACGCAGTATTTT. It is translated as CASSESPTGEYADTQYF.

This clonotype appeared a few times. This chain links TRBV4-1 with TRBJ2-5; D remains ambiguous. This CDR3 comprises 13 residues. Between the trimmed V and J ends, which lost 2 bases and 2 bases, there was a span of 6 bases. Germline V gene sequence: CDR1 MGHRA, CDR2 YSYEKL. Here the CDR3 DNA reads TGCGCCAGCAGCCAACCTTGGCAAGAGACCCAGTACTTC. Residues: CASSQPWQETQYF.

This clonotype was seen only a few times. At one end the junction does not follow the germline gene, possibly because of a read error. The chain has TRBV3-1 and TRBJ2-7; D uncertain. CDR1 is LGHDT, CDR2 YNNKEL, per germline (reference sequence). The CDR3 covers 13 residues. CDR3 amino acids: CANSQGDGYEQYF. CDR3 sequence (DNA): TGTGCCAACAGCCAAGGAGACGGGTACGAGCAGTACTTC.

The sample holds many counts of this clonotype. This chain joins TRBV7-7 and TRBJ2-5; the D is unclear. CDR3 length: 15 residues. V was clipped by 1 base and J by 2 bases, with 11 bases between them. Germline lookup yields CDR1 SSHAT and CDR2 FNYEAQ (reference sequence). The chain's CDR3 is CASSLDGLGQETQYF. In DNA, the CDR3 is TGTGCCAGCAGCTTAGATGGTCTCGGTCAAGAGACCCAGTACTTC.

This clonotype was observed a few times. This chain joins TRBV6-5 and TRBJ1-6, with 8 bases matching TRBD1. This CDR3 contains 15 residues. V lost 4 bases and J lost 7; bases outside the gene matches: 6. From germline, CDR1 is MNHEY and CDR2 SVGAGI. The CDR3 is CASSSGTGLNSPLHF. CDR3 coding DNA: TGTGCCAGCAGTTCCGGGACAGGTCTGAATTCACCCCTCCACTTT.

At least ten counts were recorded for this clonotype. The CDR3 spells CASRPGGGLTDTQYF. As DNA, the CDR3 is TGTGCCAGCCGGCCCGGCGGGGGGCTTACAGATACGCAGTATTTT. The chain couples TRBV6-5 to TRBJ2-3; 8 nucleotides align to TRBD2. The CDR3 has 15 residues. CDR1 and CDR2 (germline): MNHEY, SVGAGI. After removal of 8 bases from V and 3 bases from J, the junction contained 10 bases not matched to a gene.

Many counts were recorded for this clonotype. The chain has TRBV5-4 and TRBJ2-7; a weak D match, TRBD1 (6 bases). This CDR3 region has 15 residues. CDR1 and CDR2 from the germline V gene are SGHNT and YYREEE (reference sequence). Trimming removed 5 bases from V and 3 bases from J, with 18 bases in between. This CDR3 reads CASSQVAQGFYEQYF. Written as DNA, the CDR3 is TGTGCCAGCAGTCAGGTGGCTCAGGGGTTCTACGAGCAGTACTTC.

The V and J genes are TRBV10-1 and TRBJ2-1; D gene ambiguous. Between the trimmed V and J ends, which lost 0 bases and 8 bases, there was a span of 5 bases. The germline V gene encodes CDR1 WNHNN and CDR2 SYGVQD (reference sequence). This CDR3 contains 12 residues. The CDR3 coding sequence is TGCGCCAGCAGTGAGTCCGGCTATGAGCAGTTCTTC. This translates into CASSESGYEQFF.

The CDR3 protein is CSVDDGTDTYEQYF. DNA of the CDR3: TGCAGCGTTGACGACGGGACTGACACCTACGAGCAGTACTTC. The chain is built from TRBV29-1 and TRBJ2-7; a possible D gene is TRBD2 (6 bases). The V gene's germline CDR1 is SQVTM and CDR2 ANQGSEA. V was cut by 3 bases and J by 2 bases, with 14 bases left in between. This CDR3 has 14 amino acids.

This clonotype was seen only a few times. V is TRBV10-3 and J is TRBJ1-5; D might be TRBD1 (5 bases). V lost 2 bases and J lost 4, with 9 bases in between. CDR1 ENHRY and CDR2 SYGVKD come from the germline V gene. The CDR3 has 14 residues. This CDR3 is CAISEGGVNQPQHF. The CDR3 DNA sequence: TGTGCCATCAGTGAGGGGGGAGTAAATCAGCCCCAGCATTTT.

This clonotype was detected ten times or more. The CDR3 DNA sequence: TGTGCCAGCACCCTTACAGGCGGCAGCTCCTACAATGAGCAGTTCTTC. Its translation is CASTLTGGSSYNEQFF. This rearrangement joins TRBV11-2 to TRBJ2-1, with D possibly TRBD1 on 5 matching bases. The CDR3 contains 16 residues. V was pared by 7 bases and J by 0 bases, with 16 bases between. Germline V gene lookup returns CDR1 SGHAT and CDR2 FQNNGV.

The gene calls are TRBV4-3 and TRBJ2-5; 14 positions match TRBD2. V was pared by 0 bases and J by 4 bases, with 4 bases of the junction left unmatched. CDR1 and CDR2 from the germline V gene are LGHNA and YSLEER. This CDR3 spans 17 amino acids. CDR3 coding DNA: TGCGCCAGCAGCCAAGAAGGGACTAGCGGGGGTGGAGAGACCCAGTACTTC. Translated, it gives CASSQEGTSGGGETQYF.

This clonotype showed up just a few times. This sequence joins TRBV6-2 or TRBV6-3 and TRBJ2-2; 9 nucleotides agree with TRBD1. The CDR3 has 16 residues. Germline V gene lookup returns CDR1 MNHEY and CDR2 SVGEGT. With 5 bases clipped from V and 4 bases from J, the junction kept 8 bases outside the gene matches. In DNA, the CDR3 is TGTGCCAGCAGTGGAAGGACAGGGGCGGGCACCGGGGAGCTGTTTTTT. Translating gives CASSGRTGAGTGELFF.

This clonotype was seen ten or more times. This chain joins TRBV7-9 and TRBJ1-2; D is ambiguous. Per germline, CDR1 SEHNR and CDR2 FQNEAQ (reference sequence). Trimming took 5 bases from V and 1 from J, leaving 14 bases between them. There are 15 residues in the CDR3. The CDR3 reads CASSAFTTSNYGYTF. CDR3 sequence (DNA): TGTGCCAGCAGCGCTTTCACGACAAGTAACTATGGCTACACCTTC.

This clonotype was observed many times. This chain connects TRBV14 to TRBJ2-4; TRBD1 or TRBD2 may be the D gene (5 bases each). Deletions cut 3 bases from V and 8 bases from J, with 11 bases between. There are 13 residues in the CDR3. In germline, CDR1 is SGHDN, CDR2 FVKESK. The CDR3 reads CASSQGVMDIQYF. The CDR3 DNA reads as TGTGCCAGCAGCCAGGGGGTTATGGACATTCAGTACTTC.

This clonotype showed up just a few times. The chain uses TRBV14 and TRBJ1-2; D is unclear. CDR3 size: 14 residues. V was trimmed by 0 bases and J by 3 bases, leaving 8 bases between them. CDR1 is SGHDN and CDR2 is FVKESK in the germline V gene. The CDR3 loop is CASSQDDRYYGYTF. DNA of the CDR3: TGTGCCAGCAGCCAAGATGACCGCTACTATGGCTACACCTTC.

This clonotype was picked up many times. The V call is TRBV20-1, the J call TRBJ2-1, with a tentative D call TRBD1 (5 bases). Germline CDR1 is DFQATT and CDR2 is SNEGSKA (reference sequence). V was shortened by 6 bases and J by 2 bases, with 11 bases between the two germline ends. The CDR3 is 13 residues long. Here the CDR3 reads CSAPQGPYNEQFF. The CDR3 bases are TGCAGTGCCCCGCAGGGCCCCTACAATGAGCAGTTCTTC.

This clonotype was recorded a few times. V is TRBV10-2 and J is TRBJ2-1; 13 bases line up with TRBD2. J gave up 6 bases and V 8 bases, and 4 bases lay outside the gene matches. Germline V gives CDR1 WSHSY, CDR2 SAAADI. This CDR3 comprises 14 residues. The CDR3 DNA is TGCGCCAGCGGAAGACTAGCGGGGGGCAATGAGCAGTTCTTC. It codes for CASGRLAGGNEQFF.

This clonotype was counted at least ten times. This rearrangement joins TRBV20-1 to TRBJ1-4, with 8 bases that match TRBD1. Unmatched junction bases numbered 13, after V lost 6 bases and J lost 10 bases. Germline-derived CDR1 and CDR2 are DFQATT and SNEGSKA (reference sequence). This CDR3 spans 14 amino acids. DNA for the CDR3: TGCAGTGCCATACAGGGGGGATCATATGGAAAACTGTTTTTT. This codes for CSAIQGGSYGKLFF.

This clonotype was detected only a few times. For the CDR3, the DNA is TGTGCCAGCAGTGACTCAGGGGGCACAGATACGCAGTATTTT. Its translation: CASSDSGGTDTQYF. The chain combines TRBV6-4 with TRBJ2-3, with a weak D call TRBD1 (5 bases). The V gene lost 0 bases and the J gene lost 1 base, with 5 bases spanning the gap. This CDR3 spans 14 amino acids. Germline assignment: CDR1 MRHNA and CDR2 SNTAGT.

There are many counts of this clonotype. The V call is TRBV15, the J call TRBJ1-4; D ambiguous. There are 15 residues in the CDR3. The V end was cut by 0 bases, the J end by 1 base, with 6 bases between. The germline V gene encodes CDR1 LNHNV and CDR2 YYDKDF (reference sequence). The CDR3 bases are TGTGCCACCAGCAGAGAGGCGGTAACTAATGAAAAACTGTTTTTT. This sequence encodes CATSREAVTNEKLFF.

As to this clonotype: An end of the junction does not agree with germline; a read error may underlie this. The chain links TRBV12-3 or TRBV12-4 to TRBJ2-3; TRBD1 is a possible D gene (6 bases). This CDR3 comprises 15 residues. The CDR3 coding sequence is TGTGCCAGCAGTTTACAAGGGGCCCGGACAGATACGCAGTATTTC. It encodes CASSLQGARTDTQYF.

This clonotype has just a few counts. CDR3 nucleotide sequence: TGTGCCAGCACCTCCCGGGAGGGCGGGAACTATGGCTACACCTTC. This gives the protein CASTSREGGNYGYTF. V is TRBV6-5 and J is TRBJ1-2; D not resolved. CDR1 is MNHEY and CDR2 is SVGAGI in the germline V gene. V was clipped by 7 bases and J by 2 bases, with 17 bases between them. CDR3 length: 15 residues.

This chain uses TRBV5-1 with TRBJ2-1; 8 bases are shared with TRBD2. Germline CDR1 and CDR2: SGHRS and YFSETQ. The CDR3 consists of 15 residues. The trim removed 5 bases at V and 0 bases at J, leaving 4 bases unmatched. CDR3 nucleotide sequence: TGCGCCAGCAGGGAGCGGGGGAGCTCCTACAATGAGCAGTTCTTC. Translating gives CASRERGSSYNEQFF.

This clonotype came up many times. The J gene is TRBJ2-2, the V gene TRBV10-2; D gene uncertain. Germline lookup yields CDR1 WSHSY and CDR2 SAAADI. This CDR3 comprises 13 residues. The V end was cut by 8 bases, the J end by 0 bases, with 7 bases between. The CDR3 nucleotides read TGCGCCAGCGTAGGGACGAACACCGGGGAGCTGTTTTTT. Its protein product is CASVGTNTGELFF.

This clonotype was seen a handful of times. The chain has TRBV9 and TRBJ2-3; a possible D gene is TRBD2 (5 bases). The germline CDR1 and CDR2 sequences are SGDLS and YYNGEE. CDR3 size: 13 residues. V lost 9 bases and J lost 2, with 13 bases in between. The CDR3 region has the DNA TGTGCCACCGGGGTGCGACCCACAGATACGCAGTATTTT. This gives the protein CATGVRPTDTQYF.

This chain joins TRBV7-9 and TRBJ2-5, with D perhaps matching TRBD1 or TRBD2 (5 bases each). Germline values: CDR1 SEHNR, CDR2 FQNEAQ (reference sequence). The CDR3 sequence is 13 residues long. V lost 4 bases and J 4 bases, leaving 10 bases between the germline ends. The CDR3 region has the DNA TGTGCCAGCAGCTGGGACCCCCCAGAGACCCAGTACTTC. Residues: CASSWDPPETQYF.

This clonotype was detected many times. The chain links TRBV29-1 to TRBJ2-3; maybe TRBD2 (7 bases). Per the germline V gene, CDR1 is SQVTM and CDR2 is ANQGSEA. The CDR3 sequence is 12 residues long. The CDR3 DNA follows: TGCAGTGTACAGGGCGGGGGAGATACGCAGTATTTT. Its protein is CSVQGGGDTQYF.